This T cell receptor beta chain came from a study of blood T cell repertoires in COVID-19. This clone is a singleton in its sample. Generated by immunoSEQ multiplex PCR, the TCRdb table keeps only in-frame clones and is missing some. The sample gives roughly 350,000 clones, around 84% of which show up once; approximately 3.7% is in the top ten. This receptor was taken from a woman between 18 and 29 years old with acute or convalescent COVID-19. Sequencing was done on a sample of peripheral blood.

The CDR3 DNA reads TGCGCCAGCAGCGTACCTCCCGGACTAGCGGGGGACTACGAGCAGTACTTC. Protein: CASSVPPGLAGDYEQYF. The chain couples TRBV4-1 to TRBJ2-7, with 13 bases fitting TRBD2. The CDR3 is 17 residues long. Trimming removed 5 bases from V and 3 bases from J; junction bases left unmatched: 10. Germline V CDR1 and CDR2: MGHRA, YSYEKL.